A single sample gave rise to the 26 T cell receptor beta chains below, sequenced in a study of cytomegalovirus exposure and HLA in healthy donors. Primers: 60 Vbeta forward and 13 Jbeta reverse. The repertoire was sequenced with immunoSEQ multiplex PCR; TCRdb's copy has only in-frame clones and lacks some. The data contain 100,000 to 150,000 clones, approximately 80% of them seen just once; the ten biggest clones take up more than 0.2%. The sample consisted of PBMCs. These receptors all come from a man aged 50 or older in good health and CMV-seronegative.

The chain combines TRBV28 with TRBJ1-4; D possibly corresponds to TRBD1 (5 bases). Germline assignment: CDR1 MDHEN and CDR2 SYDVKM. The CDR3 is 14 amino acids. V was shortened by 8 bases and J by 12 bases, with 22 bases between the two germline ends. The DNA for the CDR3 is TGTGCCAGCTCTTCGGCCCCGGGGGAAGGCGAACTGTTTTTT. Translation gives CASSSAPGEGELFF.

The CDR3 spells CASSPGEPYTEAFF. Written as DNA, the CDR3 is TGTGCCAGCTCACCGGGCGAACCCTACACTGAAGCTTTCTTT. The chain carries TRBV18 and TRBJ1-1; D unresolved. Trimming cost V 3 bases and J 3 bases, with 11 bases left between them. Germline CDR1 and CDR2: KGHSH and LQKENI. This CDR3 spans 14 amino acids.

The chain links TRBV18 to TRBJ1-3, with TRBD1 as a possible D gene (6 bases). Between the trimmed V and J ends, which lost 4 bases and 0 bases, there was a span of 10 bases. This CDR3 has 15 residues. Germline V CDR1 and CDR2: KGHSH, LQKENI. This CDR3 is CASSRGHPSGNTIYF. The CDR3 nucleotides are TGTGCCAGCTCACGGGGACATCCCTCTGGAAACACCATATATTTT.

This sequence joins TRBV29-1 and TRBJ1-1, with TRBD1 as a possible D gene (5 bases). Germline V gene sequence: CDR1 SQVTM, CDR2 ANQGSEA. V gave up 4 bases and J gave up 8 bases, with 17 bases separating them. The CDR3 has 13 amino acids. The CDR3 loop is CSVGRGAGSEAFF. CDR3 nucleotide sequence: TGCAGCGTTGGCCGCGGGGCAGGGTCCGAAGCTTTCTTT. Full variable domain (outside the CDR3, taken from reference TRBV29-1 and TRBJ1-1): SAVISQKPSRDICQRGTSLTIQCQVDSQVTMMFWYRQQPGQSLTLIATANQGSEATYESGFVIDKFPISRPNLTFSTLTVSNMSPEDSSIYLCSVGRGAGSEAFFGQGTRLTVV.

As DNA, the CDR3 is TGTGCCAGCAGACAGGCGAACACCGGGGAGCTGTTTTTT. This gives the protein CASRQANTGELFF. This chain connects TRBV25-1 to TRBJ2-2, with D perhaps matching TRBD1 (5 bases). The length of the CDR3 is 13 residues. The germline CDR1 and CDR2 sequences are MGHDK and SYGVNS. The V end was cut by 6 bases, the J end by 0 bases, with 5 bases between.

V is TRBV7-8 and J is TRBJ1-3; TRBD1 aligns across 7 bases. Germline CDR1 is SGHVS and CDR2 is FQNEAQ. Trimming at V came to 2 bases and at J to 0 bases, leaving 4 bases not matched to a gene. The CDR3 is 16 residues long. CDR3 bases: TGTGCCAGCAGCTTAAGGGACAGCGCCTCTGGAAACACCATATATTTT. Translated, it gives CASSLRDSASGNTIYF.

The chain carries TRBV7-2 and TRBJ1-1, with 7 bases that match TRBD1. Germline-derived CDR1 and CDR2 are SGHTA and FQGNSA. CDR3 length equals 15 residues. Trimming took 5 bases from V and 5 from J; bases not matched to a gene: 11. This CDR3 is CASSPGQARETEAFF. CDR3 coding DNA: TGTGCCAGCAGCCCCGGACAGGCCAGGGAAACTGAAGCTTTCTTT.

The chain employs TRBV28 and TRBJ1-1; D not certain. Trimming removed 2 bases at V and 0 bases at J, with 4 bases between. This CDR3 region has 13 residues. Per germline, CDR1 MDHEN and CDR2 SYDVKM. CDR3: CASSLVMNTEAFF. Here the CDR3 DNA reads TGTGCCAGCAGTTTAGTCATGAACACTGAAGCTTTCTTT.

V usage is TRBV5-1 and J usage is TRBJ1-6, with TRBD1 matching 11 bases. The CDR3 consists of 16 residues. In germline, CDR1 is SGHRS, CDR2 YFSETQ. The V gene end was trimmed by 0 bases and the J gene end by 7 bases; junction bases not matched to a gene: 3. The CDR3 bases are TGCGCCAGCAGCTTGGCCGGGACAGGGGGAAATTCACCCCTCCACTTT. Translated: CASSLAGTGGNSPLHF.

The chain joins TRBV27 to TRBJ2-3, with 12 bases matching TRBD2. This CDR3 is 14 amino acids long. Germline V lookup: CDR1 MNHEY, CDR2 SMNVEV (reference sequence). The J segment lost 5 bases and the V segment lost 9 bases, leaving 6 bases of the junction unmatched. CDR3 nucleotides: TGTGCCAGTGCAAAGGGACTAGCGGGAGATACGCAGTATTTT. Translation gives CASAKGLAGDTQYF.

V gene TRBV5-1 combines with J gene TRBJ2-1, with 7 bases lining up with TRBD1. There are 15 residues in the CDR3. CDR1 is SGHRS, CDR2 YFSETQ, per germline. J lost 4 bases, V lost 6 bases, and 10 bases had no gene match. The chain's CDR3 is CASNRDRDRYNEQFF. CDR3 DNA sequence: TGCGCCAGCAACCGAGACAGGGATAGATACAATGAGCAGTTCTTC.

This chain joins TRBV28 and TRBJ2-7; the match to TRBD1 covers 9 bases. Trimming removed 5 bases from V and 4 bases from J; junction bases left unmatched: 18. The germline CDR1 and CDR2 sequences are MDHEN and SYDVKM. The CDR3 has 18 residues. CDR3 sequence: CASSLPGQGGGRGYEQYF. In DNA form, the CDR3 reads TGTGCCAGCAGTCTCCCGGGACAGGGCGGCGGGAGAGGGTACGAGCAGTACTTC.

J is TRBJ2-7 and V is TRBV5-8; D unclear. This CDR3 region has 14 residues. The germline V gene encodes CDR1 SGHTS and CDR2 YDEGEE. V lost 2 bases and J 6 bases, leaving 15 bases between the germline ends. Here the CDR3 reads CASSLRSGQGEQYF. CDR3 coding DNA: TGTGCCAGCAGCTTAAGGTCAGGTCAAGGCGAGCAGTACTTC.

This sequence joins TRBV5-1 and TRBJ2-5; 7 nucleotides match TRBD1. After removal of 4 bases from V and 4 bases from J, the junction contained 7 bases not matched to a gene. Per germline, CDR1 SGHRS and CDR2 YFSETQ. The CDR3 is 14 residues long. CDR3 sequence reads: CASSVTGVRETQYF. CDR3 bases: TGCGCCAGCAGCGTCACAGGGGTTCGAGAGACCCAGTACTTC.

This clone was observed once. V and J are TRBV28 and TRBJ2-5; TRBD2 agrees at 9 bases. After removal of 5 bases from V and 0 bases from J, the junction contained 10 bases not matched to a gene. The CDR3 has 17 residues. CDR1 and CDR2 from the germline V gene are MDHEN and SYDVKM. This CDR3 is CASSPALTSGYQETQYF. CDR3 nucleotides: TGTGCCAGCAGTCCTGCCCTTACTAGCGGGTACCAAGAGACCCAGTACTTC.

The genes are TRBV23-1 and TRBJ2-7; 7 positions agree with TRBD1. TRBV23-1 is annotated as an ORF whose role is uncertain. The CDR3 is 15 residues long. The V segment lost 1 base and the J segment 8 bases; nucleotides outside the gene matches: 11. The DNA of the CDR3 is TGCGCCAGCAGTCAATATACAGGGGCCCTTGGAAAGCAGTACTTC. Its protein is CASSQYTGALGKQYF.

In this sample, this clone turned up a few times. For the CDR3, the DNA is TGCAGCGTTCGTGAGGGAGGGTCCACTGAAGCTTTCTTT. Its translation is CSVREGGSTEAFF. This rearrangement joins TRBV29-1 to TRBJ1-1; no clear D. Looked up from germline, CDR1 is SQVTM and CDR2 is ANQGSEA. CDR3 size: 13 residues. V lost 5 bases and J 4 bases, leaving 14 bases between the germline ends.

This chain uses TRBV7-6 with TRBJ2-5; TRBD2 is a possible D gene (6 bases). Germline CDR1 SGHVS, CDR2 FNYEAQ. V was clipped by 1 base and J by 7 bases, with 10 bases between them. This CDR3 is built from 13 residues. In DNA form, the CDR3 reads TGTGCCAGCAGCTTAGATTTCGGGGGGACCCAGTACTTC. Translating gives CASSLDFGGTQYF. The entire variable domain, with the rest obtained from reference TRBV7-6 and TRBJ2-5, is as follows: GAGVSQSPRYKVTKRGQDVALRCDPISGHVSLYWYRQALGQGPEFLTYFNYEAQQDKSGLPNDRFSAERPEGSISTLTIQRTEQRDSAMYRCASSLDFGGTQYFGPGTRLLVL.

The rearrangement joins TRBV25-1 to TRBJ2-7, with D perhaps matching TRBD2 (5 bases). The germline V gene encodes CDR1 MGHDK and CDR2 SYGVNS. Trimming cost V 4 bases and J 10 bases, with 11 bases left between them. The CDR3 runs to 11 residues. Here the CDR3 reads CASSGGPVQYF. In DNA form, the CDR3 reads TGTGCCAGCAGTGGAGGGCCCGTACAGTACTTC.

The V and J genes are TRBV5-5 and TRBJ1-1; the match to TRBD1 covers 7 bases. Germline loops: CDR1 SGHKS, CDR2 YYEKEE (reference sequence). The CDR3 consists of 15 residues. V was pared by 2 bases and J by 7 bases, with 11 bases of the junction left unmatched. The CDR3 DNA reads as TGTGCCAGCAGCTTCTCGGGACAGTTTTTGATTGAAGCTTTCTTT. Protein sequence: CASSFSGQFLIEAFF.

The rearrangement joins TRBV27 to TRBJ1-2; TRBD1 matches 7 bases. The CDR3 covers 17 residues. The V and J ends lost 5 bases and 6 bases, in that order; junction bases with no gene match: 18. CDR1 is MNHEY and CDR2 is SMNVEV in the germline V gene (reference sequence). Written as DNA, the CDR3 is TGTGCCAGCAGTCCCAACAGGGGCCTAAATTCTCCTAATGGCTACACCTTC. Translation: CASSPNRGLNSPNGYTF.

The chain uses TRBV5-6 and TRBJ2-3; D is possibly TRBD1 (6 bases). V was shortened by 2 bases and J by 3 bases, with 13 bases between the two germline ends. The CDR3 sequence is 15 residues long. The germline CDR1 and CDR2 sequences are SGHDT and YYEEEE. The chain's CDR3 is CASSFRPGATDTQYF. The CDR3 DNA reads TGTGCCAGCAGCTTTCGGCCAGGGGCAACAGATACGCAGTATTTT.

The chain joins TRBV7-2 to TRBJ1-4; no clear D. The V gene lost 5 bases and the J gene lost 0 bases, with 7 bases spanning the gap. Germline V gene data show CDR1 as SGHTA and CDR2 as FQGNSA. The CDR3 has 14 amino acids. The CDR3 DNA reads as TGTGCCAGCAGCCGAGTTGCAACTAATGAAAAACTGTTTTTT. Protein sequence: CASSRVATNEKLFF.

This chain joins TRBV15 and TRBJ2-2; maybe TRBD1 (6 bases). The CDR3 covers 15 residues. CDR1 is LNHNV and CDR2 is YYDKDF in the germline V gene (reference sequence). V was trimmed by 3 bases and J by 3 bases, leaving 11 bases between them. The DNA of the CDR3 is TGTGCCACCAGCAGTTCTTACAGGGACACCGGGGAGCTGTTTTTT. It translates to CATSSSYRDTGELFF.

The rearrangement uses TRBV7-9 and TRBJ2-1; 12 nucleotides match TRBD2. The V segment lost 2 bases and the J segment 9 bases; nucleotides outside the gene matches: 11. CDR3 length equals 17 residues. Germline CDR1 is SEHNR and CDR2 is FQNEAQ (reference sequence). CDR3 nucleotides: TGTGCCAGCAGCTTATTCGGGAGGACTAGCGGGACTGTTGAGCAGTTCTTC. Translation: CASSLFGRTSGTVEQFF.

J is TRBJ1-6 and V is TRBV7-9; 8 bases line up with TRBD1. Germline CDR1 and CDR2: SEHNR and FQNEAQ (reference sequence). With V trimmed by 4 bases and J by 7 bases, 6 bases remained unmatched. The CDR3 covers 15 residues. In nucleotides, the CDR3 is TGTGCCAGCAGCTACCCTGGACAGGGCAATTCACCCCTCCACTTT. Translating it yields CASSYPGQGNSPLHF.